The T cell receptor (beta chain) described here comes from a study of tumor and adjacent non-tumor tissue in lung cancer. About this clonotype itself: The junction and the germline gene differ at one end; a read error may be behind it.

No cell sorting was done before RNA was extracted from the tissue. Distant lung tissue was collected more than 3 cm away from the tumor edge. The library came from three nested PCR rounds adapted from ARM-PCR protocols. TCRdb fed the multiplex PCR reads into MiXCR, producing one record per CDR3 protein. In the table there are approximately 82,000 distinct CDR3 sequences, 76% of which are singletons. Sequenced sample: distant non-tumor lung tissue. This TCR came from a man in his 70s with non-small cell lung cancer.

The DNA of the CDR3 is TGTGCCAGCAATTACTCGAACAATGAGCAGTTCTTC. Amino acid sequence: CASNYSNNEQFF. The chain uses TRBV6-6 and TRBJ2-1, with D hard to call. Germline CDR1 MNHNY, CDR2 SVGAGI (reference sequence). The CDR3 contains 12 residues.